This note documents a single T cell receptor (beta chain) sequence. This record belongs to a study of blood T cell repertoires in COVID-19. For the study at large: COVID-19 samples, acute and convalescent, were from the United States, Italy and Spain. T cells, B-cell-depleted T cells, or PBMCs supplied cDNA or gDNA.

CDR1 is MGHRA and CDR2 is YSYEKL in the germline V gene. The CDR3 length is 15 residues. The V and J ends lost 4 bases and 5 bases, in that order; junction bases with no gene match: 7. Original processing notes: Estimated nucleated cell counts came from reference gene primer amplification. Sequencing used immunoSEQ multiplex PCR; TCRdb keeps in-frame clones, though not all of them. For V, J and clone size, that table is used; D and trimming come from the DNA. This sample has roughly 240,000 clones, with 70% to 90% found just once. The V gene is TRBV4-1, the J gene TRBJ2-5, with TRBD2 matching 10 bases. The material sequenced was peripheral blood. This receptor was obtained from a man in his sixties who had recovered from COVID-19. The CDR3 DNA reads as TGCGCCAGCAGCCCCGTTAGTAGCGGGGGGGAGACCCAGTACTTC. It translates to CASSPVSSGGETQYF.